Listed here are 30 T cell receptor beta chains from one sample, sequenced in a study of regulatory T cells in long-lasting Graves disease. HTBI primers from iRepertoire and Arm-PCR of CDR3 regions yielded the TCR beta libraries. TCRdb redid the calling of the multiplex PCR reads with MiXCR, one entry per CDR3 protein. In the table there are over 400,000 distinct CDR3 sequences, roughly 15% of which are singletons. Time point of the sample: newly diagnosed GD, antithyroid drugs for less than 3 months. After RNA was extracted from PBMCs, the TCR library was made from it. These records were also assigned to another study, of T cells in Graves' hyperthyroidism and ophthalmopathy.

The specimen comprised peripheral blood mononuclear cells (PBMCs), sampled at new diagnosis, from a patient treated with antithyroid drugs. These receptors were obtained from a woman in her 50s with Graves disease.

Note on this clonotype: A junction end diverges from the germline sequence, so it may reflect a read error. This chain links TRBV7-2 with TRBJ1-6, with TRBD1 matching 7 bases. CDR3 length: 18 residues. Per germline, CDR1 SGHTA and CDR2 FQGNSA. The CDR3 protein is CASSQLMTGTFYNSPLHF. CDR3 coding DNA: TGCGCCAGCAGCCAATTAATGACAGGGACATTCTATAATTCACCCCTCCACTTT.

The table lists this clonotype with many counts. The genes are TRBV5-1 and TRBJ2-3; the D is unclear. Per the germline V gene, CDR1 is SGHRS and CDR2 is YFSETQ. This CDR3 spans 12 amino acids. Trimming stripped 1 base from V and 4 bases from J, with 4 bases between. The CDR3 loop reads CASSLRADTQYF. DNA for the CDR3: TGCGCCAGCAGCTTGAGGGCAGATACGCAGTATTTT.

In the case of this clonotype: A read error may be the cause here, since a much bigger clone is one base away. The chain couples TRBV10-3 to TRBJ2-7; maybe TRBD2 (5 bases). Trimming stripped 4 bases from V and 2 bases from J, with 12 bases between. The CDR3 is made up of 14 amino acids. Germline CDR1 is ENHRY and CDR2 is SYGVKD. The CDR3 DNA sequence: TGTGCCATCAGTGGGTCCGGGAACGCCTACGAGCAGTACTTC. This translates into CAISGSGNAYEQYF.

This clonotype came up many times. In DNA, the CDR3 is TGTGCCAGCAGCTTCGGGACAGGGGTCTACGAGCAGTACTTC. This encodes CASSFGTGVYEQYF. The chain is built from TRBV7-8 and TRBJ2-7, with 10 positions matching TRBD1. CDR3 length: 14 residues. Germline loops: CDR1 SGHVS, CDR2 FQNEAQ. Trimming took 3 bases from V and 3 from J; bases not matched to a gene: 2.

Concerning this clonotype itself: A read error may explain this, as a much larger clone is one base away. The chain links TRBV3-1 to TRBJ2-7; TRBD2 agrees at 8 bases. Unmatched junction bases numbered 5, after V lost 1 base and J lost 6 bases. This CDR3 comprises 14 residues. Germline-derived CDR1 and CDR2 are LGHDT and YNNKEL (reference sequence). For the CDR3, the DNA is TGTGCCAGCAGCCAAGCGACTAGCGCCTCCGAGCAGTACTTC. Amino acid sequence: CASSQATSASEQYF.

CDR3 bases: TGTGCCAGCAGCTTGGCCGCGGGTAGCGGGAGGCCGAATGAGCAGTTCTTC. Amino acid sequence: CASSLAAGSGRPNEQFF. V is TRBV5-4 and J is TRBJ2-5; the match to TRBD2 covers 10 bases. The assigned J gene may be wrong: the sequence end matches TRBJ2-1 better. The germline V gene encodes CDR1 SGHNT and CDR2 YYREEE (reference sequence). The CDR3 spans 17 residues.

The sample holds a few counts of this clonotype. The J gene is TRBJ1-5, the V gene TRBV12-3 or TRBV12-4; 8 bases are a match to TRBD1. The V and J ends lost 5 bases and 7 bases, in that order; junction bases with no gene match: 7. CDR3 size: 14 residues. The CDR3 is CASSDQGAGQPQHF. CDR3 DNA: TGTGCCAGCAGTGATCAGGGGGCCGGACAGCCCCAGCATTTT.

Many counts were recorded for this clonotype. This chain links TRBV7-2 with TRBJ2-1, with D perhaps assigned TRBD1 or TRBD2 (5 bases each). V lost 2 bases and J 15 bases, leaving 23 bases between the germline ends. Per the germline V gene, CDR1 is SGHTA and CDR2 is FQGNSA. CDR3 size: 15 residues. CDR3 residues: CASSLKSPGTSVGFF. CDR3 in DNA: TGTGCCAGCAGCTTAAAGAGTCCCGGGACCTCAGTAGGGTTCTTC.

This clonotype has a count of ten or more. The CDR3, as DNA: TGCAGTGCTAGAGACAGGGGGGGCTACACCTTC. Its translation is CSARDRGGYTF. The chain uses TRBV20-1 and TRBJ1-2, with 7 positions matching TRBD1. Trimming cost V 0 bases and J 8 bases; bases outside gene matches: 0. From germline, CDR1 is DFQATT and CDR2 SNEGSKA (reference sequence). This CDR3 contains 11 residues.

This clonotype was picked up many times. J is TRBJ1-1 and V is TRBV11-1, with 7 bases matching TRBD1. The V gene's germline CDR1 is SGHAT and CDR2 FQDESV (reference sequence). Trimming cost V 5 bases and J 0 bases; bases outside gene matches: 3. This CDR3 contains 14 residues. CDR3 residues: CASSQGGMNTEAFF. In nucleotides, the CDR3 is TGTGCCAGCAGCCAAGGGGGCATGAACACTGAAGCTTTCTTT.

This clonotype has a count of ten or more. This chain uses TRBV20-1 with TRBJ2-1, with D perhaps assigned TRBD1 or TRBD2 (6 bases each). Trimming took off 7 bases at V and 2 bases at J, with 12 bases between the two ends. The CDR3 runs to 13 residues. CDR1 is DFQATT, CDR2 SNEGSKA, per germline (reference sequence). CDR3 sequence reads: CSVDRTTYNEQFF. The CDR3 DNA reads TGCAGTGTAGACAGGACTACCTACAATGAGCAGTTCTTC.

This chain uses TRBV3-1 with TRBJ2-2; 7 bases are shared with TRBD2. Germline-derived CDR1 and CDR2 are LGHDT and YNNKEL (reference sequence). The CDR3 totals 16 residues. Unmatched junction bases numbered 9, after V lost 2 bases and J lost 6 bases. CDR3 loop: CASSQQLAGVAGELFF. The CDR3 nucleotides read TGTGCCAGCAGCCAACAACTGGCGGGAGTAGCCGGGGAGCTGTTTTTT.

This clonotype was counted ten times or more. This rearrangement joins TRBV20-1 to TRBJ2-5; 12 nucleotides line up with TRBD2. The CDR3 has 16 amino acids. Per germline, CDR1 DFQATT and CDR2 SNEGSKA (reference sequence). V shed 5 bases and J 2 bases; nucleotides not matched to a gene: 9. CDR3 bases: TGCAGTGCTTTCGGGACTAGCGGGTCACAACAAGAGACCCAGTACTTC. It specifies CSAFGTSGSQQETQYF.

This clonotype was detected a few times. V and J are TRBV6-5 and TRBJ2-7, with TRBD2 as a possible D gene (6 bases). The CDR3 is made up of 15 amino acids. With 2 bases removed from V and 9 bases from J, the gap between germline ends came to 20 bases. Looked up from germline, CDR1 is MNHEY and CDR2 is SVGAGI. CDR3 in amino acids: CASSYGPGVFNVQYF. For the CDR3, the DNA is TGTGCCAGCAGTTACGGTCCGGGAGTTTTCAACGTGCAGTACTTC.

This clonotype came up a few times. The chain recombines TRBV7-2 with TRBJ1-5; D remains unclear. This CDR3 contains 16 residues. Germline loops: CDR1 SGHTA, CDR2 FQGNSA. V was pared by 1 base and J by 3 bases, with 13 bases between. In DNA form, the CDR3 reads TGTGCCAGCAGCTTAGTTTCAGGAGACACCAATCAGCCCCAGCATTTT. Translation gives CASSLVSGDTNQPQHF.

This clonotype has ten or more counts. The V gene is TRBV6-2 or TRBV6-3, the J gene TRBJ2-7; 10 nucleotides agree with TRBD2. V lost 5 bases and J lost 5; bases outside the gene matches: 3. The germline gives CDR1 MNHEY, CDR2 SVGEGT. This CDR3 contains 13 residues. Written as DNA, the CDR3 is TGTGCCAGCAGTGGAGCGGGAGGGGACGAGCAGTACTTC. Its translation is CASSGAGGDEQYF.

This clonotype was seen a few times. The rearrangement links TRBV7-2 to TRBJ2-7, with 12 bases aligning to TRBD1. This CDR3 is built from 16 residues. Germline CDR1 and CDR2: SGHTA and FQGNSA. V trimming: 4 bases; J trimming: 4 bases; junction bases outside the gene matches: 8. Here the CDR3 reads CASSYSGTGGRYEQYF. The CDR3 region has the DNA TGTGCCAGCAGCTACTCCGGGACAGGGGGCCGGTACGAGCAGTACTTC.

On this clonotype: Since a far larger clone is one base different, this is likely a read error. The V call is TRBV7-9, the J call TRBJ2-5, with 9 positions matching TRBD1. The CDR3 extends over 16 amino acids. CDR1 and CDR2 from the germline V gene are SEHNR and FQNEAQ (reference sequence). The CDR3 nucleotides read TGTACCAGCAGCAGGCAGGACAGGGGATCGAAAGAGACCCAGTACTTC. Its protein product is CTSSRQDRGSKETQYF.

J is TRBJ2-2 and V is TRBV5-1, with D unclear. Trimming pared 0 bases from V and 6 bases from J, leaving 12 bases between. The germline V gene has CDR1 SGHRS and CDR2 YFSETQ. The CDR3 contains 15 residues. CDR3 amino acids: CASSLASGWSGELFF. The CDR3 region has the DNA TGCGCCAGCAGCTTGGCATCGGGTTGGTCCGGGGAGCTGTTTTTT.

This clonotype has at least ten counts. The genes are TRBV2 and TRBJ2-7; TRBD2 is a possible D gene (6 bases). Per germline, CDR1 SNHLY and CDR2 FYNNEI. This CDR3 has 14 amino acids. Trimming took off 6 bases at V and 3 bases at J, with 15 bases between the two ends. The CDR3 sequence: CASSHPGANYEQYF. CDR3 sequence (DNA): TGTGCCAGCAGCCATCCGGGAGCAAACTACGAGCAGTACTTC.

On this clonotype itself: This may be a read error: a much more frequent sequence differs by one nucleotide. The chain couples TRBV7-3 to TRBJ2-1; 8 nucleotides line up with TRBD2. The V gene's germline CDR1 is SGHTA and CDR2 FQGTGA. This CDR3 has 20 residues. The CDR3: CASSLTASRLAPSSYNQQFF. The CDR3 DNA sequence: TGTGCCAGCAGCTTAACTGCCTCACGACTAGCGCCTAGCTCCTACAATCAGCAGTTCTTC.

This clonotype has a count of ten or more. The chain combines TRBV5-1 with TRBJ2-7; 10 positions match TRBD1. The ends lost 0 bases at V and 3 bases at J; junction bases unmatched: 3. This CDR3 has 15 amino acids. The germline gives CDR1 SGHRS, CDR2 YFSETQ. The CDR3 DNA reads TGCGCCAGCAGCTTGGCCGGGACAGGGGTCTACGAGCAGTACTTC. It yields the protein CASSLAGTGVYEQYF.

This clonotype was seen repeatedly, ten times or more. A read error may produce the germline difference seen at one junction end. V usage is TRBV13 and J usage is TRBJ2-1; 7 bases map to TRBD2. CDR1 is PRHDT, CDR2 FYEKMQ, per germline (reference sequence). This CDR3 is 13 amino acids long. The CDR3 DNA sequence: TGTGCCAGCAGCTTAGCGGGACTAAACGCGAGGATCTTC. This gives the protein CASSLAGLNARIF.

Points on this clonotype: With a much larger clone just one base away, this may be a read error. The chain combines TRBV5-1 with TRBJ2-1, with TRBD1 matching over 9 bases. The assigned J gene may be wrong: the sequence end matches TRBJ2-3 better. In germline, CDR1 is SGHRS, CDR2 YFSETQ. The CDR3 length is 17 residues. The CDR3 DNA sequence: TGCGCCAGCAGCTTTCAAGGGACAGGGCCGGGCACAGATGCGCAGTATTTT. This sequence encodes CASSFQGTGPGTDAQYF.

This clonotype has at least ten counts. The chain links TRBV7-2 to TRBJ2-1; 8 positions match TRBD1. V shed 5 bases and J 5 bases; nucleotides not matched to a gene: 5. Germline V gene data show CDR1 as SGHTA and CDR2 as FQGNSA. CDR3 length: 14 amino acids. CDR3 protein: CASSPQTGDNEQFF. The CDR3 DNA reads TGTGCCAGCAGCCCTCAGACAGGGGACAATGAGCAGTTCTTC.

This clonotype was counted only a few times. V is TRBV19 and J is TRBJ2-2, with D unresolved. V lost 6 bases to trimming and J lost 5 bases, with 13 bases between them. The CDR3 length is 14 residues. The germline CDR1 and CDR2 sequences are LNHDA and SQIVND (reference sequence). CDR3 residues: CASRSMGRTGELFF. CDR3 nucleotide sequence: TGTGCCAGTAGATCCATGGGTCGAACCGGGGAGCTGTTTTTT.

The rearrangement joins TRBV19 to TRBJ2-3; possible D gene TRBD2, 6 bases. CDR1 LNHDA and CDR2 SQIVND come from the germline V gene (reference sequence). Trimming removed 7 bases at V and 2 bases at J, with 19 bases between. The CDR3 loop spans 16 amino acids. The DNA for the CDR3 is TGTGCCAGTACCATGACACTAGCCCTGAACACAGATACGCAGTATTTT. Protein: CASTMTLALNTDTQYF.

This clonotype was counted between two and nine times. The chain carries TRBV19 and TRBJ2-7; tentative D call: TRBD2 (6 bases). V was clipped by 3 bases and J by 2 bases, with 8 bases between them. Germline V gives CDR1 LNHDA, CDR2 SQIVND (reference sequence). The length of the CDR3 is 13 residues. The CDR3 reads CASSMGLTYEQYF. CDR3 in DNA: TGTGCCAGTAGTATGGGACTGACCTACGAGCAGTACTTC.

This clonotype was seen at least ten times. This sequence joins TRBV5-1 and TRBJ1-1; D unresolved. V gave up 5 bases and J gave up 1 base, with 9 bases separating them. The CDR3 is 13 amino acids. Germline lookup yields CDR1 SGHRS and CDR2 YFSETQ. The CDR3 region has the DNA TGCGCCAGCAGTGATTTCCAGAACACTGAAGCTTTCTTT. Residues: CASSDFQNTEAFF.

This clonotype has more than one count but fewer than ten. In DNA, the CDR3 is TGTGCCAGCAGTGAAGGGACTAGCGGGAGGGCCTGGGATGATACGCAGTATTTT. Encoded protein: CASSEGTSGRAWDDTQYF. The rearrangement uses TRBV2 and TRBJ2-3, with TRBD2 identical over 15 bases. There are 18 residues in the CDR3. V shed 1 base and J 6 bases; nucleotides not matched to a gene: 8. CDR1 is SNHLY, CDR2 FYNNEI, per germline.